This T cell receptor (beta chain) was recovered during a study of blood T cell repertoires in COVID-19. Study as a whole: Material from acute and convalescent COVID-19 was sourced from the United States, Italy and Spain. T cells, B-cell-depleted T cells, or PBMCs supplied cDNA or gDNA.

Original data processing: Reference gene primer amplification gave estimated nucleated cell counts. Data came from immunoSEQ multiplex PCR; TCRdb stores just in-frame clones and leaves some out. V, J and clone size were drawn from that table, and D and trimming were deduced from the DNA. This repertoire shows 19,000 or so clones, around four fifths found once; its top ten account for under 8.5%. CDR3 length: 15 amino acids. Germline CDR1 reads SEHNR; CDR2 reads FQNEAQ (reference sequence). Trimming left V 6 bases short and J 4 bases short, with 16 bases between. The chain combines TRBV7-9 with TRBJ2-1; the D gene is possibly TRBD2 (6 bases). The sample comprised peripheral blood. This clonotype originated in a human donor in a cohort sampled during active COVID-19. CDR3 sequence: CASRLKAGSYNEQFF. CDR3 nucleotide sequence: TGTGCCAGCAGACTAAAGGCGGGGTCTTACAATGAGCAGTTCTTC. Full variable domain (rest looked up from reference TRBV7-9 and TRBJ2-1): DTGVSQNPRHKITKRGQNVTFRCDPISEHNRLYWYRQTLGQGPEFLTYFQNEAQLEKSRLLSDRFSAERPKGSFSTLEIQRTEQGDSAMYLCASRLKAGSYNEQFFGPGTRLTVL.